A single sample is the source of the 18 T cell receptor beta chains below, sequenced in a study of T cells after yellow fever vaccination. TCRdb ran MiXCR on the 5' RACE reads and lists one entry per CDR3 protein. This sample has about 240,000 distinct CDR3 sequences; around 7% occur once, and the top ten carry more than 0.8%. This specimen was CD4+ T cells sorted from PBMCs, taken 15 days after the yellow fever booster vaccination. All receptors derive from a man aged 25 to 45 who received the YFV17D yellow fever vaccine.

The V call is TRBV7-9, the J call TRBJ2-5; D is ambiguous. Germline CDR1 reads SEHNR; CDR2 reads FQNEAQ (reference sequence). Trimming removed 6 bases from V and 1 base from J, with 12 bases in between. The CDR3 is 14 residues long. The CDR3 sequence is CASSSSNAQETQYF. The DNA for the CDR3 is TGTGCCAGCAGTTCATCGAACGCCCAAGAGACCCAGTACTTC.

This clonotype turned up a few times. The rearrangement links TRBV24-1 to TRBJ2-3, with D perhaps TRBD2 (6 bases). Per germline, CDR1 KGHDR and CDR2 SFDVKD. The CDR3 has 13 amino acids. The V end was cut by 5 bases, the J end by 1 base, with 6 bases between. The chain's CDR3 is CATSASGTDTQYF. The DNA for the CDR3 is TGTGCCACCAGTGCTAGCGGCACAGATACGCAGTATTTT.

This clonotype was seen repeatedly, ten times or more. J is TRBJ2-5 and V is TRBV29-1; no definite D call. The V gene lost 6 bases and the J gene lost 1 base, with 6 bases spanning the gap. Germline CDR1 is SQVTM and CDR2 is ANQGSEA. This CDR3 is built from 11 residues. The CDR3 bases are TGCAGCGTCCAACCCCAAGAGACCCAGTACTTC. Translating it yields CSVQPQETQYF. Looking up the rest from reference TRBV29-1 and TRBJ2-5 gives the full variable domain: SAVISQKPSRDICQRGTSLTIQCQVDSQVTMMFWYRQQPGQSLTLIATANQGSEATYESGFVIDKFPISRPNLTFSTLTVSNMSPEDSSIYLCSVQPQETQYFGPGTRLLVL.

The chain is built from TRBV6-5 and TRBJ2-5; D uncertain. CDR3 length: 15 residues. Trimming took 2 bases from V and 0 from J, leaving 10 bases between them. Germline V gives CDR1 MNHEY, CDR2 SVGAGI. This CDR3 is CASSYGVKYQETQYF. CDR3 in DNA: TGTGCCAGCAGTTACGGGGTAAAGTACCAAGAGACCCAGTACTTC.

V usage is TRBV7-6 and J usage is TRBJ2-5, with 10 bases fitting TRBD2. The trim removed 5 bases at V and 5 bases at J, leaving 5 bases unmatched. There are 14 residues in the CDR3. Germline assignment: CDR1 SGHVS and CDR2 FNYEAQ. The CDR3 reads CASSPPSGSETQYF. The DNA for the CDR3 is TGTGCCAGCAGCCCCCCTAGCGGGAGTGAGACCCAGTACTTC. The entire variable domain, with the rest obtained from reference TRBV7-6 and TRBJ2-5, is as follows: GAGVSQSPRYKVTKRGQDVALRCDPISGHVSLYWYRQALGQGPEFLTYFNYEAQQDKSGLPNDRFSAERPEGSISTLTIQRTEQRDSAMYRCASSPPSGSETQYFGPGTRLLVL.

This chain connects TRBV15 to TRBJ2-5; TRBD2 matches 9 bases. The V segment lost 5 bases and the J segment 5 bases; nucleotides outside the gene matches: 12. Germline V gene data show CDR1 as LNHNV and CDR2 as YYDKDF (reference sequence). This CDR3 is 16 amino acids long. CDR3 sequence (DNA): TGTGCCACCAGCCTCGGAGCGGGAGGAGTCCGTGAGACCCAGTACTTC. This translates into CATSLGAGGVRETQYF.

This chain links TRBV29-1 with TRBJ2-7; TRBD2 matches at 7 bases. The CDR3 has 12 residues. The V and J ends lost 3 bases and 5 bases, in that order; junction bases with no gene match: 4. The germline gives CDR1 SQVTM, CDR2 ANQGSEA. The CDR3 DNA reads TGCAGCGTTGAGCCTGCGGGAGACGAGCAGTACTTC. Protein product: CSVEPAGDEQYF.

In its sample, this clonotype was seen a few times. The chain carries TRBV7-9 and TRBJ2-7; TRBD1 aligns across 8 bases. The CDR3 is 16 amino acids. Germline V gene data show CDR1 as SEHNR and CDR2 as FQNEAQ (reference sequence). With 5 bases clipped from V and 0 bases from J, the junction kept 9 bases outside the gene matches. This CDR3 reads CASSPLWDRRSYEQYF. In DNA form, the CDR3 reads TGTGCCAGCAGCCCTCTCTGGGACAGGCGCTCCTACGAGCAGTACTTC.

At least ten counts were recorded for this clonotype. The chain is built from TRBV29-1 and TRBJ1-1; 9 bases are a match to TRBD1. J gave up 4 bases and V 6 bases, and 6 bases lay outside the gene matches. CDR3 length: 13 amino acids. In germline, CDR1 is SQVTM, CDR2 ANQGSEA. The CDR3 bases are TGCAGCGTGGGACAGGGTGTTCTCACTGAAGCTTTCTTT. Translating it yields CSVGQGVLTEAFF.

This clonotype has just a few counts. The genes are TRBV7-2 and TRBJ2-5, with D possibly matching TRBD2 (6 bases). V lost 5 bases to trimming and J lost 2 bases, with 21 bases between them. Germline V gene sequence: CDR1 SGHTA, CDR2 FQGNSA. The CDR3 sequence is 17 residues long. The CDR3 coding sequence is TGTGCCAGCAGCCCGAAGAGTGGGGGACTCCCACAAGAGACCCAGTACTTC. It is translated as CASSPKSGGLPQETQYF.

This clonotype was seen at least ten times. This chain uses TRBV20-1 with TRBJ1-2; D is possibly TRBD1 (6 bases). With 0 bases removed from V and 4 bases from J, the gap between germline ends came to 15 bases. The CDR3 has 15 residues. CDR1 is DFQATT, CDR2 SNEGSKA, per germline (reference sequence). CDR3: CSARDESRGLYGYTF. As DNA, the CDR3 is TGCAGTGCTAGAGATGAAAGCAGGGGTCTCTATGGCTACACCTTC.

The chain links TRBV15 to TRBJ2-1; D ambiguous. The CDR3 covers 13 residues. V lost 8 bases and J lost 0, with 8 bases in between. Per germline, CDR1 LNHNV and CDR2 YYDKDF (reference sequence). CDR3 region: CATYDGSYNEQFF. The CDR3 coding sequence is TGTGCCACCTACGACGGCTCCTACAATGAGCAGTTCTTC.

V is TRBV5-1 and J is TRBJ2-1; TRBD2 is a possible D gene (5 bases). CDR3 length: 13 amino acids. The germline V and J ends were trimmed by 0 bases and 10 bases, with 11 bases remaining between them. Germline lookup yields CDR1 SGHRS and CDR2 YFSETQ. The CDR3 nucleotides read TGCGCCAGCAGCTTGGCACTAGTTGAAGAGCAGTTCTTC. It specifies CASSLALVEEQFF.

CDR3 in amino acids: CASSLAAGMNTEAFF. The CDR3 nucleotides are TGCGCCAGCAGCTTGGCAGCAGGCATGAACACTGAAGCTTTCTTT. This chain connects TRBV5-1 to TRBJ1-1; no clear D gene. The CDR3 extends over 15 amino acids. V was trimmed by 0 bases and J by 0 bases, leaving 9 bases between them. The germline gives CDR1 SGHRS, CDR2 YFSETQ.

The chain links TRBV4-3 to TRBJ2-1; 12 bases map to TRBD1. The length of the CDR3 is 15 residues. The trim removed 0 bases at V and 9 bases at J, leaving 3 bases unmatched. Germline V gene data show CDR1 as LGHNA and CDR2 as YSLEER. The CDR3 DNA reads as TGCGCCAGCAGCCAAGAGGGACAGGGGGCTCGTGAGCAGTTCTTC. Its protein is CASSQEGQGAREQFF.

This clonotype was picked up many times. The V and J genes are TRBV7-9 and TRBJ2-3, with TRBD2 identical over 8 bases. CDR1 is SEHNR and CDR2 is FQNEAQ in the germline V gene (reference sequence). V shed 11 bases, J shed 3 bases, and the junction held 7 bases outside the gene matches. The CDR3 has 13 amino acids. Here the CDR3 reads CAGAGGSTDTQYF. As DNA, the CDR3 is TGTGCCGGCGCGGGAGGCTCGACAGATACGCAGTATTTT.

The V call is TRBV20-1, the J call TRBJ2-7; 10 nucleotides align to TRBD2. CDR1 and CDR2 from the germline V gene are DFQATT and SNEGSKA (reference sequence). V trimming: 5 bases; J trimming: 2 bases; junction bases outside the gene matches: 12. CDR3 length: 16 amino acids. CDR3: CSAAPSGRGAPYEQYF. As DNA, the CDR3 is TGCAGTGCTGCCCCTAGCGGGAGAGGGGCCCCCTACGAGCAGTACTTC.

In this sample, this clonotype turned up a few times. The chain carries TRBV30 and TRBJ1-5; D is possibly TRBD1 (5 bases). Trimming stripped 2 bases from V and 1 base from J, with 12 bases between. CDR3 length: 15 residues. Germline CDR1 GTSNPN, CDR2 SVGIG (reference sequence). The CDR3 loop is CAWSWAGISNQPQHF. As DNA, the CDR3 is TGTGCCTGGAGTTGGGCAGGGATAAGCAATCAGCCCCAGCATTTT.